This T cell receptor (beta chain) was observed in a study of T cell responses to AZD1222 COVID-19 vaccine. The protocol was immunoSEQ multiplex PCR, while the TCRdb copy is restricted to in-frame clones and leaves out a portion. The repertoire holds tens of thousands of clones, approximately 80% seen once, with roughly 5.4% in the top ten. The CDR3 spans 14 residues. The V end lost 6 bases, the J end lost 7 bases, and 16 bases lay between the germline ends. The germline V gene has CDR1 SQVTM and CDR2 ANQGSEA. The TCR comes from an adult in good health. The chain combines TRBV29-1 with TRBJ1-6; D unclear. The material was peripheral blood, obtained on day 0 of AZD1222 vaccination. The CDR3 DNA is TGCAGCGTCTCAAAGGGCTCACCGAATTCACCCCTCCACTTT. Amino acid sequence: CSVSKGSPNSPLHF.